Reported below is one T cell receptor (beta chain). This clone was counted only a few times. No cognate antigen has been identified for it. No qualities accompany the bases; no much larger clone lies one base away. The data derive from a study of T cell responses to AZD1222 COVID-19 vaccine (dated by TCRdb to 2020 to 2023). In terms of the full investigation: AZD1222 recipients with second doses at about 4 weeks or about 12 weeks were pooled, because spike-specific TCR depth and breadth did not differ between schedules. A total of just over 230 trial participants underwent TCR sequencing, of whom around 210 had received two doses of AZD1222 and approximately 26 had received two doses of the MenACWY control vaccine. Trial participants were enrolled by age into 18-55, 56-69 and 70-plus year subgroups, with 148, 28 and 57 TCR-sequenced participants respectively.

Taken from cysteine to phenylalanine, the CDR3 has 14 residues. The retained sequence is limited to the CDR3, 42 bases, with the frame set at the first base. From a lookup of the germline V gene, CDR1 and CDR2 are SQVTM and ANQGSEA. At the junction V is shortened by 4 bases and J by 2 bases, with 9 bases in between. The paper's findings and limits, for the study overall: Participants were mostly white British, with more females than males. The authors suggested clonal diversity may have been underestimated. After two AZD1222 doses, both the breadth and the depth of spike-specific TCRs were significantly higher than at day 0 and than in MenACWY recipients. Epitopes outside the regions mutated in the B.1.351 and B.1.1.7 variants were reportedly recognized by nearly half of the unique spike-specific TCRs. No day 14 peak-response samples were available, so repertoires were characterized only after the peak T cell response. The vaccine-associated CD4 TCRs covered the entire spike protein, and the dominant responses fell in regions 160-218 and 743-854. In the small 56-69-year group, the increase in depth fell short of significance, most likely because of low power. Only a handful of AZD1222 recipients were SARS-CoV-2 seropositive at baseline, limiting conclusions about previously exposed vaccinees.

In light of the paper, this sample's time point label describes: baseline before first vaccination. Vaccinee samples came from UK trials COV001 and COV002, including a single-blind randomized controlled phase 2/3 trial of AZD1222 (ChAdOx1 nCoV-19) in healthy adults. For TCRbeta chain sequencing, PBMC samples were collected from trial participants at day 0 and at day 28 after the second dose. The CDR3 regions of human TCRbeta chains were analyzed by immunosequencing. From the authors' description of their analysis: TCRs in the repertoires were matched against a reference library of SARS-CoV-2-specific TCRs that had been generated with the MIRA antigen-specificity platform. Breadth meant the fraction of unique TCRs that were SARS-CoV-2-associated, whereas depth meant the fraction of total T cells that were SARS-CoV-2-associated. Using the MIRA data, each spike-specific TCR was assigned both to the spike region to which the TCR was reactive and to a CD4 or CD8 class. Log10-transformed breadth and depth values were compared by one-way ANOVA with Sidak's multiple comparisons tests. TCRdb carries this immuneACCESS record with in-frame sequences only. Its versions omit some clonotypes, under half of them owing to an unresolved V gene in the studies checked, with the rest unexplained. That table gives V, J and clone size, and the DNA gave D and trimming. Counted in this sample were about 150,000 clones; 85% to 90% of them appeared once. Jointly, the top ten make up approximately 7.2% of the sample.

Recombination connected TRBV29-1 to TRBJ2-6, with the D gene not clear enough to name. Sequenced here: peripheral blood, sampled on day 0 of AZD1222 vaccination. The sequence came from an adult in good health. The bases are TGCAGCGTTGTATTGGGGACTGGGGCCAACGTCCTGACTTTC. Translation gives CSVVLGTGANVLTF.